This TCR beta chain was identified during a study of blood T cell repertoires in COVID-19. Study as a whole: Donors in the United States, Italy and Spain gave samples during acute or convalescent COVID-19.

In the source study's methods: From reference gene primer amplification, estimates of nucleated cell counts were derived. The method was immunoSEQ multiplex PCR; TCRdb's version includes in-frame clones alone and lacks a portion of them. V, J and clone size were drawn from that table, and D and trimming were deduced from the DNA. The sample has about 87,000 clones, about 85% seen once. This CDR3 has 20 residues. The chain has TRBV21-1 and TRBJ1-5; TRBD1, the table's D call, was not compared with the DNA. TRBV21-1 is designated a pseudogene. The sequenced sample consisted of peripheral blood. The receptor was isolated from a woman at least 80 years old with COVID-19, enrolled during active disease. The CDR3 spells CASSKVGQGRNINSNQPQHF. The CDR3 DNA is TGTGCCAGCAGCAAAGTCGGACAGGGGCGCAATATTAATAGCAATCAGCCCCAGCATTTT.